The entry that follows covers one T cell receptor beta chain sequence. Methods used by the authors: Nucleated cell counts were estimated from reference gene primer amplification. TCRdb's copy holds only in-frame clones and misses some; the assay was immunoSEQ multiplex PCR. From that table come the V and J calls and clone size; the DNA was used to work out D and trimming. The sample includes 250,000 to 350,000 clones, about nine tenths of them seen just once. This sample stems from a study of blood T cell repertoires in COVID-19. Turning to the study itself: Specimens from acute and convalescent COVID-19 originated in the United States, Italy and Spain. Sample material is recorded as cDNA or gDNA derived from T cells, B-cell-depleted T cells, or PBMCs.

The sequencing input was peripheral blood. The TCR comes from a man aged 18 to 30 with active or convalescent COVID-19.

CDR3 amino acids: CASSDTRNEQFF. The CDR3, as DNA: TGTGCCAGCAGCGACACTAGGAATGAGCAGTTCTTC. V is TRBV9 and J is TRBJ2-1, with D perhaps TRBD2 (5 bases). Trimming removed 3 bases at V and 7 bases at J, with 8 bases between. This CDR3 is built from 12 residues. Germline lookup yields CDR1 SGDLS and CDR2 YYNGEE.